The rows below give T cell receptor beta chains drawn from one sample of a study of T cell responses to AZD1222 COVID-19 vaccine. Some clones are missing from TCRdb's copy, which holds only in-frame ones; the method was immunoSEQ multiplex PCR. The sample consists of 110,000 to 150,000 clones, approximately 91% of them appearing once. Material: peripheral blood, obtained 28 days after the second AZD1222 dose. The receptors were sampled from an adult who received the AZD1222 COVID-19 vaccine. Each CDR3 is given with its conserved first and last residue. D genes are given only for firm matches. Some rows have no size entry. The others give once, few or many, or a class for an expanded clone.

NA	TRBV19	TRBJ1-2	once	15	CASRVAELNNYGYTF	TGTGCCAGTAGAGTTGCAGAGCTTAATAACTATGGCTACACCTTC
NA	TRBV12-3/TRBV12-4	TRBJ2-2	NA	13	CASSPSQERELFF	TGTGCCAGCAGTCCCTCTCAGGAGAGGGAGCTGTTTTTT
NA	TRBV7-8	TRBJ2-7	NA	13	CASSTRSRGEQYF	TGTGCCAGCAGCACCCGTTCCAGGGGCGAGCAGTACTTC
NA	TRBV2	TRBJ1-4	NA	15	CASRDTTIPNEKLFF	TGTGCCAGCAGGGACACAACTATACCTAATGAAAAACTGTTTTTT
TRBD1	TRBV4-1	TRBJ2-5	NA	17	CASSQVLQGTGLLTQYF	TGCGCCAGCAGCCAAGTTCTACAGGGGACAGGCCTTCTGACCCAGTACTTC
TRBD1	TRBV6-4	TRBJ2-1	NA	14	CASSDRGRGNEQFF	TGTGCCAGCAGCGACAGGGGAAGGGGGAATGAGCAGTTCTTC
NA	TRBV7-3	TRBJ2-3	NA	16	CASSLGGTVLTDTQYF	TGTGCCAGCAGCTTGGGGGGTACCGTCCTCACAGATACGCAGTATTTT
TRBD1	TRBV27	TRBJ2-7	NA	14	CASTRGQGAYEQYF	TGTGCCAGCACTAGAGGACAGGGTGCCTACGAGCAGTACTTC
NA	TRBV6-5	TRBJ1-2	NA	15	CASSYLTTENYGYTF	TGTGCCAGCAGTTACCTAACGACGGAGAACTATGGCTACACCTTC
NA	TRBV7-3	TRBJ2-1	NA	13	CASSLSLNNEQFF	TGTGCCAGCAGCTTATCTCTTAACAATGAGCAGTTCTTC
NA	TRBV5-1	TRBJ1-2	NA	13	CASSPTGNYGYTF	TGCGCCAGCAGCCCAACAGGGAACTATGGCTACACCTTC
TRBD1	TRBV9	TRBJ2-7	few	14	CASSGTGSGGEQYF	TGTGCCAGCAGCGGCACAGGGTCAGGGGGTGAGCAGTACTTC
TRBD2	TRBV2	TRBJ2-1	NA	15	CASSPLAGGYNEQFF	TGTGCCAGCAGTCCGCTAGCGGGGGGCTACAATGAGCAGTTCTTC
NA	TRBV6-1	TRBJ1-2	NA	14	CASSEAWDLYGYTF	TGTGCCAGCAGTGAAGCTTGGGACTTATATGGCTACACCTTC
TRBD1	TRBV11-2	TRBJ2-7	NA	16	CASSLVGQMGVYEQYF	TGTGCCAGCAGCTTAGTGGGACAGATGGGTGTTTACGAGCAGTACTTC